The rows below give T cell receptor beta chains drawn from one sample of a study of graft-versus-host responses after intestinal transplantation. TCRdb's table, derived via immunoSEQ multiplex PCR, lists solely in-frame clones and lacks some. The repertoire includes about 97,000 clones, 80% to 95% of them detected once, and 15% to 20% sits in the top ten. The sequenced sample was PBMCs, obtained about 440 days after intestinal transplant. The source of these receptors is a human patient who received an intestinal transplant, so some T cells may come from the graft donor. The CDR3 runs from the conserved cysteine through the conserved F or W. D genes are given only for firm matches. Only some rows state a clone size, as once, few, many or a class for expanded clones.

v_call	j_call	d_call	cdr3_length	clone_size	cdr3_nt	cdr3_aa
TRBV9	TRBJ1-5	TRBD1	14	NA	TGTGCCAGCAGCGCCGGGACAGGCAATCAGCCCCAGCATTTT	CASSAGTGNQPQHF
TRBV5-6	TRBJ2-6	NA	15	NA	TGTGCCAGCAGCTTGGCTGACTCTGGGGCCAACGTCCTGACTTTC	CASSLADSGANVLTF
TRBV13	TRBJ1-1	NA	13	NA	TGTGCCAGCAGCTTGTTTGGAGACACTGAAGCTTTCTTT	CASSLFGDTEAFF
TRBV4-1	TRBJ1-4	NA	11	NA	TGCGCCAGCAGCCAGGGAGAAAAACTGTTTTTT	CASSQGEKLFF
TRBV5-1	TRBJ1-2	TRBD1	15	NA	TGCGCCAGCAGCTTGGAGTCAGGGGGCTCCTATGGCTACACCTTC	CASSLESGGSYGYTF
TRBV6-5	TRBJ1-3	NA	15	NA	TGTGCCAGCAGTTACTCGGGGGACACCGGAAACACCATATATTTT	CASSYSGDTGNTIYF
TRBV2	TRBJ1-2	TRBD1	13	NA	TGTGCCAGCAGTCGGACAGGTGACTATGGCTACACCTTC	CASSRTGDYGYTF
TRBV2	TRBJ1-5	NA	15	NA	TGTGCCAGCAGTGGGCAGGGTCTTCCCAATCAGCCCCAGCATTTT	CASSGQGLPNQPQHF
TRBV29-1	TRBJ1-2	NA	13	NA	TGCAGCGCCGGGGACGGTAATAACTATGGCTACACCTTC	CSAGDGNNYGYTF
TRBV9	TRBJ2-3	TRBD2	15	NA	TGTGCCAGCAGCGTATTCGGGCGGGGGGTAGATACGCAGTATTTT	CASSVFGRGVDTQYF
TRBV5-4	TRBJ2-7	TRBD2	15	once	TGTGCCAGCAGCTTGGGGAGCGGGGGGATTTACGAGCAGTACTTC	CASSLGSGGIYEQYF
TRBV5-1	TRBJ2-1	NA	13	NA	TGCGCCAGCAGCTCGGACCGCTACAATGAGCAGTTCTTC	CASSSDRYNEQFF
TRBV27	TRBJ2-7	NA	14	NA	TGTGCCAGCAGTTTATCCCCCCCTACCTACGAGCAGTACTTC	CASSLSPPTYEQYF
TRBV7-2	TRBJ2-7	TRBD1	14	NA	TGTGCCAGCAGCCTAGGGGGCTCCAAATACGAGCAGTACTTC	CASSLGGSKYEQYF
TRBV6-7	TRBJ1-5	NA	17	NA	TGTGCCAGCAGTTACCCGGGTATCTTCCAGATCAATCAGCCCCAGCATTTT	CASSYPGIFQINQPQHF
TRBV11-2	TRBJ2-5	TRBD2	16	NA	TGTGCCAGCAGCTTTATGACTAGTAGCGGGGAAGAGACCCAGTACTTC	CASSFMTSSGEETQYF
TRBV4-2	TRBJ2-3	TRBD1	12	NA	TGTGCCAGCAGCCGACAGGGGGATACGCAGTATTTT	CASSRQGDTQYF
TRBV7-9	TRBJ2-1	TRBD1	12	NA	TGTGCCAGCAGCCCGACAGGGGATGAGCAGTTCTTC	CASSPTGDEQFF
TRBV6-5	TRBJ2-2	NA	16	medium-sized	TGTGCCAGCAGTTACGAGGGGTTCGCGAACACCGGGGAGCTGTTTTTT	CASSYEGFANTGELFF
TRBV6-1	TRBJ1-6	NA	12	NA	TGTGCCAGCTGTGTTGGGAATTCACCCCTCCACTTT	CASCVGNSPLHF
TRBV9	TRBJ2-7	TRBD2	15	NA	TGTGCCAGCAGCGCCTCTGGGGGGGTGGCCTACGAGCAGTACTTC	CASSASGGVAYEQYF
TRBV11-2	TRBJ1-1	NA	14	once	TGTGCCAGCAGCTATGACCGGTTGAACACTGAAGCTTTCTTT	CASSYDRLNTEAFF
TRBV6-1	TRBJ2-7	TRBD1	13	NA	TGTGCCAGCAGGGAAGACAGGGTTGGCGAGCAGTACTTC	CASREDRVGEQYF
TRBV5-6	TRBJ2-3	NA	17	NA	TGTGCCAGCAGCTTGTGGAGCTTCAACAGAGACACAGATACGCAGTATTTT	CASSLWSFNRDTDTQYF
TRBV5-5	TRBJ1-5	NA	14	NA	TGTGCCAGCAGCTTGGTGGCGGGGAATCAGCCCCAGCATTTT	CASSLVAGNQPQHF
TRBV6-1	TRBJ1-3	NA	16	NA	TGTGCCAGCAGTGAATTAAGGCAGCTCTCTGGAAACACCATATATTTT	CASSELRQLSGNTIYF
TRBV19	TRBJ1-2	NA	13	NA	TGTGCCAGTAGTATACAGGGAGGGGATGGCTACACCTTC	CASSIQGGDGYTF
TRBV27	TRBJ1-6	NA	13	NA	TGTGCCAGCAGTTTTTTGGGGATCTCACCCCTCCACTTT	CASSFLGISPLHF
TRBV11-2	TRBJ1-1	NA	13	NA	TGTGCCAGCAGCTTAGAACAGAACACTGAAGCTTTCTTT	CASSLEQNTEAFF
TRBV6-8	TRBJ2-2	TRBD2	15	few	TGTGCCAGCACGAGATTTGGGGGGGACACCGGGGAGCTGTTTTTT	CASTRFGGDTGELFF
TRBV6-5	TRBJ2-3	NA	14	NA	TGTGCCAGCAGTTCCGGGACCTCCACCGGTGGGCAGTATTTT	CASSSGTSTGGQYF
TRBV7-8	TRBJ1-4	NA	14	NA	TGTGCCAGCAGCTTAGGGACAGCTAATGAAAAACTGTTTTTT	CASSLGTANEKLFF
TRBV20-1	TRBJ2-7	NA	11	NA	TGCAGTGCTAGGATAAACTACGAGCAGTACTTC	CSARINYEQYF
TRBV2	TRBJ2-7	NA	15	NA	TGTGCCAGCAGCGAAGGGACACCACCCACCTACGAGCAGTACTTC	CASSEGTPPTYEQYF
TRBV10-3	TRBJ1-2	TRBD1	13	NA	TGTGCCATCACTCCGGGACAGGGGTTCGGCTACACCTTC	CAITPGQGFGYTF
TRBV2	TRBJ1-6	NA	15	NA	TGTGCCAGCAATTCGGGGACGGCCGCTAATTCACCCCTCCACTTT	CASNSGTAANSPLHF
TRBV5-4	TRBJ1-6	NA	16	NA	TGTGCCAGCAGCCCCACCCGGAGCTCCTATAATTCACCCCTCCACTTT	CASSPTRSSYNSPLHF
TRBV19	TRBJ1-4	NA	15	few	TGTGCCAGTAGTCCCGGACGGCGGGCGGGCGAAAAACTGTTTTTT	CASSPGRRAGEKLFF
TRBV5-6	TRBJ2-3	NA	13	NA	TGTGCCAGCAGCTTGCGTACCACAGATACGCAGTATTTT	CASSLRTTDTQYF
TRBV5-4	TRBJ2-7	NA	14	NA	TGTGCCAGCAGCTTGGATTATGGGGCCTACGAGCAGTACTTC	CASSLDYGAYEQYF
TRBV5-8	TRBJ1-4	TRBD1	14	NA	TGTGCCAGCAGCCGAGGGGGCGTCGGTGAAAAACTGTTTTTT	CASSRGGVGEKLFF
TRBV7-3	TRBJ2-1	TRBD2	15	NA	TGTGCCAGCAGCTCATTAGCGGGGGGGCTTGATGAGCAGTTCTTC	CASSSLAGGLDEQFF
TRBV7-9	TRBJ2-1	NA	13	NA	TGTGCCAGCAGCTTAGGGGCATACAATGAGCAGTTCTTC	CASSLGAYNEQFF
TRBV5-1	TRBJ2-5	NA	12	NA	TGCGCCAGCAGCTTGGATGGTGAGACCCAGTACTTC	CASSLDGETQYF
TRBV4-1	TRBJ2-2	NA	16	NA	TGCGCCAGCAGCCAAGTCGGAGGGTCGAACACCGGGGAGCTGTTTTTT	CASSQVGGSNTGELFF
TRBV25-1	TRBJ1-1	NA	14	NA	TGTGCCAGCAGTGAAGGAGGGGGACCCTTGGAAGCTTTCTTT	CASSEGGGPLEAFF
TRBV19	TRBJ1-1	NA	11	NA	TGTGCCAGTAGTATGATGGTTGAAGCTTTCTTT	CASSMMVEAFF
TRBV5-4	TRBJ2-7	NA	16	NA	TGTGCCAGCAGCTTGGGGGCGGACAGCCCTGCCTACGAGCAGTACTTC	CASSLGADSPAYEQYF
TRBV5-1	TRBJ1-1	NA	15	NA	TGCGCCAGCAGCCTACGGGGGGGTATGAACACTGAAGCTTTCTTT	CASSLRGGMNTEAFF
TRBV6-4	TRBJ2-1	TRBD1	14	NA	TGTGCCAGAGGGACAGGGGGCGGGGGTAAGGGGCAGTTCTTC	CARGTGGGGKGQFF